This T cell receptor (beta chain) came from a study of beta chain features in type 1 diabetes. The overall study: Patients shared similar age, gender and cell yields with healthy donors. Regarding the study as a whole: The naive, central memory and Treg TCRB repertoires showed an apparent similarity that was greater among patients than among healthy donors. More deletions and fewer insertions at VDJ junctions were seen in type 1 diabetes patients.

Expressed TCRB transcripts were sequenced after all isolated RNA was converted to cDNA. Method: immunoSEQ multiplex PCR; TCRdb's copy keeps in-frame clones and lacks some. The sample holds about 130,000 clones, around a tenth seen once. V gave up 3 bases and J gave up 3 bases; unmatched junction bases: 4. Germline assignment: CDR1 ENHRY and CDR2 SYGVKD. The CDR3 has 16 amino acids. This clone was observed a few times. Its cognate antigen is unknown. This chain links TRBV10-3 with TRBJ2-1; 11 bases agree with TRBD2. The specimen sequenced was central memory CD4+ T cells from blood. This receptor was taken from a man younger than 30 in good health. In DNA, the CDR3 is TGTGCCATCAGTGATACTAGCGGGGGACACTACAATGAGCAGTTCTTC. Its protein is CAISDTSGGHYNEQFF.